The TCR beta chain under discussion was sequenced for a study of early T cells in non-severe SARS-CoV-2 infection. The overall study: RNA in bulk from unsorted whole blood was sequenced, and chains were unpaired.

Overall study findings and caveats: Reliance on VDJdb matching favored anti-spike CD8 responses; private and CD4 specificities were missed.

This clonotype was detected ten times or more. Its antigen is currently unknown. The protocol attached unique molecular identifiers to individual cDNA molecules. TCRdb fed the 5' RACE reads into MiXCR, producing one record per CDR3 protein. The table has tens of thousands of distinct CDR3 sequences, roughly 11% seen once. The CDR3 is 13 residues long. V gave up 6 bases and J gave up 5 bases, with 14 bases separating them. The germline V gene has CDR1 LGHNA and CDR2 YSLEER. This TCR derives from an adult who was a healthcare worker with PCR-confirmed SARS-CoV-2 infection or an uninfected control (not recorded which). The specimen was whole blood, collected at baseline. The chain combines TRBV4-3 with TRBJ2-7, with D tentatively TRBD2 (6 bases). In DNA form, the CDR3 reads TGCGCCAGCAGAGTAGCGGCAAGCGACGAGCAGTACTTC. It encodes CASRVAASDEQYF.